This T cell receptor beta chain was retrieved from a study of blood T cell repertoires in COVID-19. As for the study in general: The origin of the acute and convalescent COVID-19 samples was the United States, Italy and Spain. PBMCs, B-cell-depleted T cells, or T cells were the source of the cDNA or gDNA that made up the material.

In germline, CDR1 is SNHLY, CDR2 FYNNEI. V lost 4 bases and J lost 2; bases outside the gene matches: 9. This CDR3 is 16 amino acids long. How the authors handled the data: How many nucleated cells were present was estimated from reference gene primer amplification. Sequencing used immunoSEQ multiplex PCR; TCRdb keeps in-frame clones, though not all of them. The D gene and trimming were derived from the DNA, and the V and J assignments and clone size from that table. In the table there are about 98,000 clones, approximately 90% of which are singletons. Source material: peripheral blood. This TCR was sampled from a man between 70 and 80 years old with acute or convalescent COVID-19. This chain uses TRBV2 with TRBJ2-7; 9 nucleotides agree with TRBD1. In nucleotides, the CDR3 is TGTGCCAGCAGTGGACTCCCGGGACAGGGACCCTACGAGCAGTACTTC. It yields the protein CASSGLPGQGPYEQYF. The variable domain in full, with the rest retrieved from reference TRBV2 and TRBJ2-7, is EPEVTQTPSHQVTQMGQEVILRCVPISNHLYFYWYRQILGQKVEFLVSFYNNEISEKSEIFDDQFSVERPDGSNFTLKIRSTKLEDSAMYFCASSGLPGQGPYEQYFGPGTRLTVT.